These T cell receptor beta chains were read from a single sample in a study of cytotoxic CD8 clonotypes in ibrutinib-treated CLL. Profiled with immunoSEQ multiplex PCR; TCRdb holds only in-frame clones, not every one. The repertoire holds 60,000 or so clones, with 45% to 60% as singletons. This specimen consisted of PBMCs, obtained after 12 months of ibrutinib treatment. The receptors here all came from a human donor with chronic lymphocytic leukemia. CDR3s include the opening cysteine and the closing phenylalanine or tryptophan. The D gene is left open where the match is weak. Clone size is stated in some rows and not others, as once, few, many or a class when expanded.

d_call	v_call	clone_size	j_call	cdr3_nt	cdr3_aa
.	TRBV27	.	TRBJ2-3	TGTGCCAGCAGTTTATCGAGACTCGTTACGCAGTATTTT	CASSLSRLVTQYF
.	TRBV6-5	.	TRBJ1-4	TGTGCCAGCAGTTACTCTTTTTTGAGAGTTGAAAAACTGTTTTTT	CASSYSFLRVEKLFF
.	TRBV5-6	many	TRBJ1-4	TGTGCCAGCAGCCTATTTCCCCCAGGGGCCTCGGATGAAAAACTGTTTTTT	CASSLFPPGASDEKLFF
.	TRBV2	.	TRBJ1-5	TGTGCCAGCTGCGGCCCCGGAGGGGGTAGGGGCAATCAGCCCCAGCATTTT	CASCGPGGGRGNQPQHF
.	TRBV28	.	TRBJ2-6	TGTGCCAGCAGCACGCTCAAAGAGGCTCCGAGCTCTGGGGCCAACGTCCTGACTTTC	CASSTLKEAPSSGANVLTF
.	TRBV19	few	TRBJ2-3	TGTGCCAGTAGTATGAGACTTCCGGGACCAATGATCGGTACAGATACGCAGTATTTT	CASSMRLPGPMIGTDTQYF
.	TRBV5-1	few	TRBJ2-3	TGCGCCAGCAGCTTGGGGTCGGAGAGTGCAGATACGCAGTATTTT	CASSLGSESADTQYF
.	TRBV15	few	TRBJ1-1	TGTGCCACCAGCAGAGATCGTCCCGCTCTATTGAACACTGAAGCTTTCTTT	CATSRDRPALLNTEAFF
TRBD2	TRBV4-1	.	TRBJ2-2	TGCGCCAGCAGCCCCGGACTAGCGGGGGACCTGAACACCGGGGAGCTGTTTTTT	CASSPGLAGDLNTGELFF
.	TRBV15	.	TRBJ2-3	TGTGCCACCAGCAGAGTCGGGACTCCCGCTGATACGCAGTATTTT	CATSRVGTPADTQYF
.	TRBV28	.	TRBJ2-7	TGTGCCAGCAGTTTGGTAATAGGCTACGAGCAGTACTTC	CASSLVIGYEQYF
.	TRBV28	.	TRBJ2-1	TGTGCCAGCAGGAACGCCGCCAGTAGCTGGGAGCAGTTCTTC	CASRNAASSWEQFF
.	TRBV29-1	.	TRBJ2-3	TGCAGCGTTGACAACCAGCGTGGGGATACGCAGTATTTT	CSVDNQRGDTQYF
.	TRBV19	.	TRBJ1-2	TGTGCCACCACTAGGGGGGGCTTCTATGGCTACACCTTC	CATTRGGFYGYTF
TRBD1	TRBV27	.	TRBJ1-6	TGTGCCAGCAAACAAACTCAGGGACAGGCGAGCTATTCACCCCTCCACTTT	CASKQTQGQASYSPLHF
TRBD2	TRBV6-5	few	TRBJ2-4	TGTGCCAGCAGGTCCAGGGAGGGACCTCTTAACATTCAGTACTTC	CASRSREGPLNIQYF
.	TRBV7-2	.	TRBJ2-1	TGTGCCAGCAGCGACCGATATGAGCAGTTCTTC	CASSDRYEQFF
.	TRBV9	once	TRBJ2-3	TGTGCCAGCAGCGTAGAAACTAGGGGGACTACGGTGACAGATACGCAGTATTTT	CASSVETRGTTVTDTQYF
TRBD1	TRBV5-1	.	TRBJ2-2	TGCGCCAGCAGCTTGGAGTGGCGGACAGGTTTTTTGTCCGGGGAGCTGTTTTTT	CASSLEWRTGFLSGELFF
.	TRBV27	.	TRBJ1-5	TGTGCCAGCAGTCCCCCCGACCCGGATTTAAGGAATCAGCCCCAGCATTTT	CASSPPDPDLRNQPQHF
.	TRBV7-9	.	TRBJ2-7	TGTGCCAACCTAGGGGGAAATAAAAGCTTCTACGAGCAGTACTTC	CANLGGNKSFYEQYF
.	TRBV11-2	.	TRBJ2-2	TGTGCCACCGCGTGGGTGGGGTCGAACACCGGGGAGCTGTTTTTT	CATAWVGSNTGELFF
TRBD1	TRBV6-5	.	TRBJ1-6	TGTGCCAGCAGCCGACAGGGACCCCTCCACTTT	CASSRQGPLHF
TRBD2	TRBV5-4	.	TRBJ2-5	TGTGCCAGCAGCCGAGCGGGGGGCGGACGAGAGACCCAGTACTTC	CASSRAGGGRETQYF
TRBD2	TRBV9	few	TRBJ2-2	TGTGCCAGCAGCCCCCCTGGCGGGGGGGCAACCGGGGAGCTGTTTTTT	CASSPPGGGATGELFF
.	TRBV2	.	TRBJ2-5	TGTGCCAGCAGCCTCTTGGAGACCCAGTACTTC	CASSLLETQYF
TRBD2	TRBV5-1	.	TRBJ2-5	TGCGCCAGCAGCTTCGGACTAGCGGGAACGAAAGAGACCCAGTACTTC	CASSFGLAGTKETQYF
.	TRBV11-2	few	TRBJ2-7	TGTGCCAGCAGCTTTGGGAGGCCCTACGAGCAGTACTTC	CASSFGRPYEQYF
.	TRBV28	.	TRBJ2-7	TGTGCCAGCAGCAGGCAGGGCTACGAGCAGTACTTC	CASSRQGYEQYF
.	TRBV28	.	TRBJ1-6	TGTGCCAGCAGTCCCAGGGGAGGTGGCAATTCACCCCTCCACTTT	CASSPRGGGNSPLHF
.	TRBV7-2	.	TRBJ2-2	TGTGCCAGCAGGACGGGGAACACCGGGGAGCTGTTTTTT	CASRTGNTGELFF
.	TRBV19	few	TRBJ1-5	TGTGCCAGTAGTAGGGAGGGCCAGGATCAGCCCCAGCATTTT	CASSREGQDQPQHF
.	TRBV6-5	.	TRBJ2-3	TGTGCCAGCAGTTACCAGTCAGATACGCAGTATTTT	CASSYQSDTQYF
TRBD1	TRBV2	.	TRBJ1-2	TGTGCCAGCAGTGAAGCGACAGGGGGCGTGGGTGGCTACACCTTC	CASSEATGGVGGYTF
TRBD2	TRBV4-2	few	TRBJ2-7	TGTGCCAGCAGCCAAGGGCGGGGACTAGCCTACGAGCAGTACTTC	CASSQGRGLAYEQYF
.	TRBV5-4	few	TRBJ1-2	TGTGCCAGCAGCTTGCCGGGCGGCGGCTATGGCTACACCTTC	CASSLPGGGYGYTF
.	TRBV7-8	many	TRBJ2-7	TGTGCCAGCAGCTTGGGCGGAGGCACCGTCCTTTTCTACGAGCAGTACTTC	CASSLGGGTVLFYEQYF
.	TRBV7-6	.	TRBJ2-7	TGTGCCAGCAGTTTAGGGGACAAAGACTACGAGCAGTACTTC	CASSLGDKDYEQYF
.	TRBV18	few	TRBJ1-2	TGTGCCAGCTCACCCCCTGCCGGCGGGCGCGGCTACACCTTC	CASSPPAGGRGYTF
TRBD1	TRBV7-2	.	TRBJ1-5	TGTGCCAGCAGGACGACAGGGAATTTTCAGCCCCAGCATTTT	CASRTTGNFQPQHF
TRBD2	TRBV5-6	many	TRBJ2-2	TGTGCCAGCAGCTATCCGGGAGGAACCGGGGAGCTGTTTTTT	CASSYPGGTGELFF
.	TRBV19	.	TRBJ1-2	TGTGCCAGTAACGAGGGGGACTATGGCTACACCTTC	CASNEGDYGYTF
.	TRBV19	.	TRBJ2-1	TGTGCCAGTAGTCCACAGGGCCCTTCAGATGAGCAGTTCTTC	CASSPQGPSDEQFF
.	TRBV27	.	TRBJ2-1	TGTGCCAGCAGTTTTAATTTGGGGCTGGAGCAGTTCTTC	CASSFNLGLEQFF
.	TRBV7-2	.	TRBJ1-3	TGTGCCAGCAGCTTTACGGGGGTAAACACCATATATTTT	CASSFTGVNTIYF
.	TRBV4-1	.	TRBJ1-4	TGCGCCAGCAGCCAAGATGGGGGGGACAATGAAAAACTGTTTTTT	CASSQDGGDNEKLFF
.	TRBV14	few	TRBJ1-1	TGTGCCAGCAGCCAAGATAACAGAATTGGGACTGAAGCTTTCTTT	CASSQDNRIGTEAFF
.	TRBV6-4	.	TRBJ1-2	TGTGCCAGCAGTGACTTTGTGGGCACTGGCTACACCTTC	CASSDFVGTGYTF
.	TRBV4-2	.	TRBJ1-5	TGTGCCAGCAGCTCTCTCAATCAGCCCCAGCATTTT	CASSSLNQPQHF
.	TRBV2	many	TRBJ2-7	TGTGCCAGCAGTGTCGCCCGTTTGGGCTCCTACGAGCAGTACTTC	CASSVARLGSYEQYF
.	TRBV28	.	TRBJ2-2	TGTGCCAGCACCACGGGGGCCGGGGAGCTGTTTTTT	CASTTGAGELFF
TRBD1	TRBV7-6	.	TRBJ1-5	TGTGCCAGCAGCAGGACAGGGGATCAGCCCCAGCATTTT	CASSRTGDQPQHF
.	TRBV5-1	few	TRBJ2-7	TGCGCCAGCAGCTTGGTGGCAGGAGGCGAGCAGTACTTC	CASSLVAGGEQYF
.	TRBV10-1	.	TRBJ2-3	TGCGCCAGCAGTGATGATCTCGTTACAGATACGCAGTATTTT	CASSDDLVTDTQYF
.	TRBV7-2	.	TRBJ1-4	TGTGCCAGCAGCTTAATAAGGGGTGAAAAACTGTTTTTT	CASSLIRGEKLFF
TRBD2	TRBV5-6	.	TRBJ2-7	TGTGCCAGCAGCCGCCGCCGCGGACTAGCGGATCCGTACTCCTACGAGCAGTACTTC	CASSRRRGLADPYSYEQYF
TRBD1	TRBV5-1	.	TRBJ1-5	TGCGCCAGCAGCTTGGGGGACAGATCCCTCGATCAGCCCCAGCATTTT	CASSLGDRSLDQPQHF
TRBD2	TRBV29-1	.	TRBJ2-7	TGCAGCGTTGTTAGCGGGAGCCTCGAGCAGTACTTC	CSVVSGSLEQYF
.	TRBV9	.	TRBJ1-1	TGTGCCAGCAGCGGAAGGTGGGGGAAAGCTTTCTTT	CASSGRWGKAFF